This entry features one T cell receptor (beta chain) sequence. This sample stems from a study of blood T cell repertoires in COVID-19. The CDR3 extends over 10 amino acids. Germline-derived CDR1 and CDR2 are MDHEN and SYDVKM. The V end lost 5 bases, the J end lost 6 bases, and 2 bases lay between the germline ends. This table comes from immunoSEQ multiplex PCR, and its TCRdb copy is limited to in-frame clones, with some not included. The table has about 440,000 clones, 90% seen once; the top ten hold about 0.57%. This clonotype was sampled from a man aged 18 to 30 who had recovered from COVID-19. The V gene is TRBV28, the J gene TRBJ2-4; no firm D call. Sequenced input: PBMCs or T cells enriched from blood (not recorded which). CDR3 sequence (DNA): TGTGCCAGCAGTCGAAACATTCAGTACTTC. Its protein is CASSRNIQYF.